This T cell receptor (beta chain) is from a study of T cell changes during pregnancy in multiple sclerosis. The protocol was immunoSEQ multiplex PCR, while the TCRdb copy is restricted to in-frame clones and leaves out a portion. The table shows tens of thousands of clones, with 92% occurring only once. Germline CDR1 is SGHKS and CDR2 is YYEKEE (reference sequence). This CDR3 contains 15 residues. V trimming: 2 bases; J trimming: 5 bases; junction bases outside the gene matches: 4. The chain is built from TRBV5-5 and TRBJ2-1; 10 nucleotides agree with TRBD2. Sample: CD4+ T cells from peripheral blood mononuclear cells, taken after pregnancy. The receptor's source is a female donor with multiple sclerosis, enrolled in a pregnancy study. CDR3 residues: CASSFSGGRDNEQFF. The CDR3 DNA reads as TGTGCCAGCAGCTTTAGCGGGGGGCGAGACAATGAGCAGTTCTTC.